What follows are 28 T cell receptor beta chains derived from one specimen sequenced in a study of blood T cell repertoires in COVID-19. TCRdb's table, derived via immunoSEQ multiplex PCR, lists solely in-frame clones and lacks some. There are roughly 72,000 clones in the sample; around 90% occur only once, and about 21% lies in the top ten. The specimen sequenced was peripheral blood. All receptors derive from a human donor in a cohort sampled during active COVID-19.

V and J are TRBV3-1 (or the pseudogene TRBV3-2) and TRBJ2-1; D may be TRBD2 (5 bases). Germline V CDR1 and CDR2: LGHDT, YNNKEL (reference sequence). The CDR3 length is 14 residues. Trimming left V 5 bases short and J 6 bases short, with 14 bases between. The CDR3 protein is CASSSGPRGNEQFF. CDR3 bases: TGTGCCAGCAGCTCCGGGCCTCGGGGCAATGAGCAGTTCTTC.

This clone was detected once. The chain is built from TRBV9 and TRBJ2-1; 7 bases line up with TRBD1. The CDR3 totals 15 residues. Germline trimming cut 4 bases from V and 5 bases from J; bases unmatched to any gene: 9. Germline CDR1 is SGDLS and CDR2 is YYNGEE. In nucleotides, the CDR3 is TGTGCCAGCAGCTCACAGACAGGGACCCACAATGAGCAGTTCTTC. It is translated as CASSSQTGTHNEQFF.

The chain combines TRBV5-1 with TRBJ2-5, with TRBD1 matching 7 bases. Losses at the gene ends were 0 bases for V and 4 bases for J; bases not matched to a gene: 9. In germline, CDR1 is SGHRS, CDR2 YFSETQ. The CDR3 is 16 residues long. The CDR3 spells CASSLAGTVGGETQYF. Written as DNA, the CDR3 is TGCGCCAGCAGCTTGGCCGGGACAGTAGGGGGAGAGACCCAGTACTTC.

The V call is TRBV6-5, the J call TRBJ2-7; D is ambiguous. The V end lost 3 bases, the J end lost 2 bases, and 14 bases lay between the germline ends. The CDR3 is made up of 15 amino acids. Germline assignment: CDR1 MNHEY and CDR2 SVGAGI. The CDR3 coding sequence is TGTGCCAGCAGTTATCAGCGACGGCCCCCCTACGAGCAGTACTTC. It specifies CASSYQRRPPYEQYF.

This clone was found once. The CDR3 spells CASRPRAGTGSHEQYF. Here the CDR3 DNA reads TGTGCCAGCAGACCTCGGGCCGGGACAGGGTCCCACGAGCAGTACTTC. The V call is TRBV5-6, the J call TRBJ2-7; TRBD1 matches at 9 bases. This CDR3 comprises 16 residues. Germline CDR1 SGHDT, CDR2 YYEEEE. V gave up 5 bases and J gave up 5 bases; unmatched junction bases: 14.

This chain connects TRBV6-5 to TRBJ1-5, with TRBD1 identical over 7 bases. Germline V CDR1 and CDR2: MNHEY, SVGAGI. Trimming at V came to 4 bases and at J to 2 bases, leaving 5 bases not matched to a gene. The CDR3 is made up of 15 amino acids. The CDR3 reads CASSSDRAGNQPQHF. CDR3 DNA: TGTGCCAGCAGTTCTGACAGGGCAGGCAATCAGCCCCAGCATTTT.

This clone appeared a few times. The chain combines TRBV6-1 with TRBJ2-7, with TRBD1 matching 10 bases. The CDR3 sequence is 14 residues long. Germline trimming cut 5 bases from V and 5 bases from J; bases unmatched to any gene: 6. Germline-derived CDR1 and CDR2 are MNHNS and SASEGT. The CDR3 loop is CASSYAGTGDEQYF. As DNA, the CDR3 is TGTGCCAGCAGTTATGCCGGGACAGGGGACGAGCAGTACTTC.

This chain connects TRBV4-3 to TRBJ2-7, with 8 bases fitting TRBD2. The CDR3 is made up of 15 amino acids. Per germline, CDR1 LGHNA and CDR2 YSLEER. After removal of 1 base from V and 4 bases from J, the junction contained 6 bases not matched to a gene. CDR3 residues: CASSQGSSGVYEQYF. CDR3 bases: TGCGCCAGCAGCCAAGGGAGTAGCGGGGTTTACGAGCAGTACTTC.

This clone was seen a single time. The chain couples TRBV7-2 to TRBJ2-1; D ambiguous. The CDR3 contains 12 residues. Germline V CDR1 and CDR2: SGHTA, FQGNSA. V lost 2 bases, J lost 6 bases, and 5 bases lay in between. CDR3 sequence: CASSLIRNEQFF. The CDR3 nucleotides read TGTGCCAGCAGCTTAATCCGCAATGAGCAGTTCTTC.

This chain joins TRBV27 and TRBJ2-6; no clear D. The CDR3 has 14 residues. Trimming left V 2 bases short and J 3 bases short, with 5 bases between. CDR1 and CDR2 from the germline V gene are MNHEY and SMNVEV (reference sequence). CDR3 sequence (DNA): TGTGCCAGCAGTTTACTAAATGGGGCCAACGTCCTGACTTTC. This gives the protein CASSLLNGANVLTF. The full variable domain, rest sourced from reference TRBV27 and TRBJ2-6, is EAQVTQNPRYLITVTGKKLTVTCSQNMNHEYMSWYRQDPGLGLRQIYYSMNVEVTDKGDVPEGYKVSRKEKRNFPLILESPSPNQTSLYFCASSLLNGANVLTFGAGSRLTVL.

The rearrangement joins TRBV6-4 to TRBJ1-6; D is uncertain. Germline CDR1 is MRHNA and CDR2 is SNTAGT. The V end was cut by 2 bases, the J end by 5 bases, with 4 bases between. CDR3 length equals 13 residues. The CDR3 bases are TGTGCCAGCAGTGACACACATAATTCACCCCTCCACTTT. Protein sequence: CASSDTHNSPLHF.

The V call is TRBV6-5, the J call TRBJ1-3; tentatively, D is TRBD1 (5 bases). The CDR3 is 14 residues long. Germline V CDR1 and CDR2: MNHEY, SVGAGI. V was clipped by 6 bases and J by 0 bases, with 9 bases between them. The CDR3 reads CASSPGSSGNTIYF. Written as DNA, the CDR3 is TGTGCCAGCAGCCCAGGGTCCTCTGGAAACACCATATATTTT.

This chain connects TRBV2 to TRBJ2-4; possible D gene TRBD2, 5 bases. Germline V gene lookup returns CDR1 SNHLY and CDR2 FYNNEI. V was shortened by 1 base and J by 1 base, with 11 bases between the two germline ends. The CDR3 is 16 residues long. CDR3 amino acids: CASSEGGGPAKNIQYF. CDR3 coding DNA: TGTGCCAGCAGTGAAGGTGGAGGCCCGGCCAAAAACATTCAGTACTTC. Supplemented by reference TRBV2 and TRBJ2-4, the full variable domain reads EPEVTQTPSHQVTQMGQEVILRCVPISNHLYFYWYRQILGQKVEFLVSFYNNEISEKSEIFDDQFSVERPDGSNFTLKIRSTKLEDSAMYFCASSEGGGPAKNIQYFGAGTRLSVL.

The CDR3 region has the DNA TGTGCCAGCGGGCAGGGTAGTCAGCCCCAGCATTTT. This gives the protein CASGQGSQPQHF. The chain couples TRBV6-5 to TRBJ1-5, with a tentative D call TRBD1 (5 bases). V gave up 8 bases and J gave up 6 bases, with 11 bases separating them. Germline V lookup: CDR1 MNHEY, CDR2 SVGAGI. This CDR3 contains 12 residues.

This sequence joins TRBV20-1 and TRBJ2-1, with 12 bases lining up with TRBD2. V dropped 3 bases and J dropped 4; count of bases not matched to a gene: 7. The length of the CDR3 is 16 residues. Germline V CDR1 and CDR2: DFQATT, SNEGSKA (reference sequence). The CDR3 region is CSASKGGLAGYNEQFF. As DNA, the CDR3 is TGCAGTGCTAGTAAGGGGGGACTAGCGGGTTACAATGAGCAGTTCTTC.

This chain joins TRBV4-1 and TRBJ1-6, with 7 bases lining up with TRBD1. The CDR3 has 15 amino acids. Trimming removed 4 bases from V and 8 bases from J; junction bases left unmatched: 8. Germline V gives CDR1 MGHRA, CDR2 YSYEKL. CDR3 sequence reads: CASSPQTTGYSPLHF. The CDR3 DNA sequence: TGCGCCAGCAGCCCTCAGACGACAGGGTATTCACCCCTCCACTTT.

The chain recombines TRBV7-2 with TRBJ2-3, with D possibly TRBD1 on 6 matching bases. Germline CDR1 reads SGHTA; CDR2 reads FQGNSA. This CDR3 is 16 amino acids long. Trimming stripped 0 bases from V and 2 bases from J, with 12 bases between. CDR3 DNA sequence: TGTGCCAGCAGCTTAGCGAGGGGGTGGCTCACAGATACGCAGTATTTT. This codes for CASSLARGWLTDTQYF.

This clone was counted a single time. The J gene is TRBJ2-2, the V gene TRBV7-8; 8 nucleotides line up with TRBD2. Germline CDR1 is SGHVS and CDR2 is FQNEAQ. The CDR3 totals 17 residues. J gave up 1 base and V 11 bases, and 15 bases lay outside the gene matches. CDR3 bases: TGTGCCGCGTCACCCAGGGCGGGGGGCCGGAACACCGGGGAGCTGTTTTTT. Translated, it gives CAASPRAGGRNTGELFF.

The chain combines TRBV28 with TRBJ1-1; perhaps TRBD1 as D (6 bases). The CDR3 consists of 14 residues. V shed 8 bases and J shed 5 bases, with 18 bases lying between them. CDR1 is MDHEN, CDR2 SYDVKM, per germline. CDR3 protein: CASYGGGAKTEAFF. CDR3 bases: TGTGCCAGCTATGGGGGGGGCGCGAAGACTGAAGCTTTCTTT.

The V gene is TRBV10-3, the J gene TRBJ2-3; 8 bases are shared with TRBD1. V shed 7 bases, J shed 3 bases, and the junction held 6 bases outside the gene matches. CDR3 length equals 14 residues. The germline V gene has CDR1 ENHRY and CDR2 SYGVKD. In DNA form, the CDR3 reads TGTGCCATCAAGACAGGGGATTCTACAGATACGCAGTATTTT. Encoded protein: CAIKTGDSTDTQYF.

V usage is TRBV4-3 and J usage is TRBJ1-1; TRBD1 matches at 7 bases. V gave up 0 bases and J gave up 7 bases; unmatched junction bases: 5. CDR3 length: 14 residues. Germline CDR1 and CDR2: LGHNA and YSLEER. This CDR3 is CASSQDHRDSEAFF. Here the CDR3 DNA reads TGCGCCAGCAGCCAAGACCACCGGGACAGTGAAGCTTTCTTT.

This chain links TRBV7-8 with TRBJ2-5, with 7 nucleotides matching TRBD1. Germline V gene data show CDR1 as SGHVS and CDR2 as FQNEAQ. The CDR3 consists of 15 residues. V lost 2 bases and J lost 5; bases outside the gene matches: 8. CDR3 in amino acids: CASSLYLDRVETQYF. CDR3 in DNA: TGTGCCAGCAGCTTATATCTAGACAGGGTGGAGACCCAGTACTTC. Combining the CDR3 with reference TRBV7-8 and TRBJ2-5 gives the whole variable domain GAGVSQSPRYKVAKRGQDVALRCDPISGHVSLFWYQQALGQGPEFLTYFQNEAQLDKSGLPSDRFFAERPEGSVSTLKIQRTQQEDSAVYLCASSLYLDRVETQYFGPGTRLLVL.

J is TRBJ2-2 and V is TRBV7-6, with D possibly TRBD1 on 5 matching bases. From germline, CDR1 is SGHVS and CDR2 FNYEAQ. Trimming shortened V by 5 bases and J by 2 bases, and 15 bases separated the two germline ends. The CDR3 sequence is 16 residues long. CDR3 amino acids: CASSPQGTLNTGELFF. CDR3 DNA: TGTGCCAGCAGCCCCCAGGGAACACTCAACACCGGGGAGCTGTTTTTT.

CDR3 sequence: CASSSDRLGYTF. The CDR3 bases are TGTGCCAGCAGTTCGGACAGGCTAGGCTACACCTTC. V and J are TRBV6-5 and TRBJ1-2; 7 bases are a match to TRBD1. Trimming took 4 bases from V and 8 from J; bases not matched to a gene: 4. This CDR3 spans 12 amino acids. The germline V gene has CDR1 MNHEY and CDR2 SVGAGI.

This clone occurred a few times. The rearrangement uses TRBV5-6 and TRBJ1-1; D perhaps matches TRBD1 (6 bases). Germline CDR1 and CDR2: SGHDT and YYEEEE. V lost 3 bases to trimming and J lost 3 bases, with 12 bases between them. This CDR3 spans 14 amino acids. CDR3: CASSWRGAHTEAFF. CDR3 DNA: TGTGCCAGCAGCTGGCGGGGGGCCCACACTGAAGCTTTCTTT. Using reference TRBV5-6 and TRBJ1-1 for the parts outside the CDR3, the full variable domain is DAGVTQSPTHLIKTRGQQVTLRCSPKSGHDTVSWYQQALGQGPQFIFQYYEEEERQRGNFPDRFSGHQFPNYSSELNVNALLLGDSALYLCASSWRGAHTEAFFGQGTRLTVV.

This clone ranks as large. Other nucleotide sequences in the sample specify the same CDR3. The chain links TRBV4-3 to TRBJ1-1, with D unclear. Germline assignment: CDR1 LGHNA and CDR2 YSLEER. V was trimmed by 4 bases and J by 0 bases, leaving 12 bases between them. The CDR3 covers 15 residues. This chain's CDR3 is CASSRPGFVNTEAFF. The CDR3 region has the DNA TGCGCCAGCAGCCGACCCGGGTTCGTGAACACTGAAGCTTTCTTT.

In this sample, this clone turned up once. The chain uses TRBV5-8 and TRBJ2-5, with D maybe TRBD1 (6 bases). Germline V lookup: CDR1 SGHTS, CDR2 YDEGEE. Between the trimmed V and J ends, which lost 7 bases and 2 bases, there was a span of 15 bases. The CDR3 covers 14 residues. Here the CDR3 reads CASGGRQAQETQYF. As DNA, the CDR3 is TGTGCCAGCGGCGGACGACAGGCACAAGAGACCCAGTACTTC.

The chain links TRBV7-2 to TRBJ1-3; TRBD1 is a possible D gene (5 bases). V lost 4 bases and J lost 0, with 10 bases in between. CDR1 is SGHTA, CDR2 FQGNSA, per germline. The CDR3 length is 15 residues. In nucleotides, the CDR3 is TGTGCCAGCAGCTCCCGACAGTTCTCTGGAAACACCATATATTTT. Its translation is CASSSRQFSGNTIYF.